The sequence of this TCR beta chain was determined in a study of blood T cell repertoires in COVID-19. Sequenced by immunoSEQ multiplex PCR; TCRdb stores in-frame clones only, minus some. This table holds tens of thousands of clones, approximately 86% found once. The TCR sequence derives from a male donor with acute or convalescent COVID-19. Sample: peripheral blood.

CDR3 coding DNA: TGCGCCAGCAGACAGGACAGGGGGGCAGATACGCAGTATTTT. Translated, it gives CASRQDRGADTQYF. The chain joins TRBV4-1 to TRBJ2-3; 10 bases fit TRBD1. V lost 6 bases to trimming and J lost 4 bases; unmatched junction nucleotides: 4. This CDR3 region has 14 residues. The germline V gene encodes CDR1 MGHRA and CDR2 YSYEKL.